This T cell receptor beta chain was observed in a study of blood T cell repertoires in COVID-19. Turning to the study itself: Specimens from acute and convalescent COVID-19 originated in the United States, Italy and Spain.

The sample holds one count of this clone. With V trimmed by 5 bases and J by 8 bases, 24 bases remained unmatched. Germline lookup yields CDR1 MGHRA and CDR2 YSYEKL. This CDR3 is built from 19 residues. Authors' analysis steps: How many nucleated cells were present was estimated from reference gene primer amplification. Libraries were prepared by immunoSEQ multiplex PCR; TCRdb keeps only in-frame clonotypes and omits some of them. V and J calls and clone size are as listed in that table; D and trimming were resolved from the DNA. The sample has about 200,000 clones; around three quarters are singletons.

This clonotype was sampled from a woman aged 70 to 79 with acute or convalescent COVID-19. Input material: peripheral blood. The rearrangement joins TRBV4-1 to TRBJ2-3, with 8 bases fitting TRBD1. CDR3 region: CASSAQEPGGTGGYVTQYF. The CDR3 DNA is TGCGCCAGCAGCGCCCAAGAACCAGGGGGAACAGGGGGTTATGTTACGCAGTATTTT.